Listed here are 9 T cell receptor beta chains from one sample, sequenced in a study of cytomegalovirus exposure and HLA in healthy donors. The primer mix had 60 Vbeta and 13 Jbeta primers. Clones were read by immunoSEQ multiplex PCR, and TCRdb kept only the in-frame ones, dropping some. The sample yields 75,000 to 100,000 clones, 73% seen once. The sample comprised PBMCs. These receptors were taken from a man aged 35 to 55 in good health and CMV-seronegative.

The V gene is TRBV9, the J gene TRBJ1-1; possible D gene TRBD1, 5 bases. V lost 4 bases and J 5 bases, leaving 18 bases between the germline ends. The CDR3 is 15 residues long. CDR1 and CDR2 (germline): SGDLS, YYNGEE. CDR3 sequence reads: CASSPRAGVGTEAFF. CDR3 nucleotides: TGTGCCAGCAGCCCCCGGGCGGGGGTGGGGACTGAAGCTTTCTTT.

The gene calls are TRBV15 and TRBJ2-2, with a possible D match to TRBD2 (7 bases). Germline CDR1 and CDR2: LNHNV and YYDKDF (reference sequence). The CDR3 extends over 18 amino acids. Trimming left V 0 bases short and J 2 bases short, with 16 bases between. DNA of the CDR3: TGTGCCACCAGCAGAGATGGCGGCGGGGGCCTCAACACCGGGGAGCTGTTTTTT. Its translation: CATSRDGGGGLNTGELFF.

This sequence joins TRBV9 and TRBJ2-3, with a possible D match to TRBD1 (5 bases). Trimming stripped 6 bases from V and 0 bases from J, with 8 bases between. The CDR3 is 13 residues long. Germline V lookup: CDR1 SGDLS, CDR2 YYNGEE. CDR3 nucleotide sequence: TGTGCCAGCACGGCAGGGAGCACAGATACGCAGTATTTT. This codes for CASTAGSTDTQYF.

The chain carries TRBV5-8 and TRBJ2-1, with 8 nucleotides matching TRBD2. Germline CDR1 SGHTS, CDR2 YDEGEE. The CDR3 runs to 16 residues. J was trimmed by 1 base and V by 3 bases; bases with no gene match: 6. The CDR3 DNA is TGTGCCAGCAGCTCAGATAGCGGGGAATCCTACAATGAGCAGTTCTTC. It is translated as CASSSDSGESYNEQFF.

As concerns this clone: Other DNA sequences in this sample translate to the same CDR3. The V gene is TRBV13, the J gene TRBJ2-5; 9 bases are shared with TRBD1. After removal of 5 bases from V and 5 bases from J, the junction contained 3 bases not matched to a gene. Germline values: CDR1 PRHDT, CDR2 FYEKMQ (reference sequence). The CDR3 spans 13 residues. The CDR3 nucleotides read TGTGCCAGCAGCCGGACAGGGGTTGAGACCCAGTACTTC. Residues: CASSRTGVETQYF.

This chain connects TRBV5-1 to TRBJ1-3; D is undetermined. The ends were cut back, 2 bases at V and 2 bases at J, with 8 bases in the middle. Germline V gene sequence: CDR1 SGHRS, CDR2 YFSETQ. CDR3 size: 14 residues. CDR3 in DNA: TGCGCCAGCAGCTTATCAGTTACTGGAAACACCATATATTTT. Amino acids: CASSLSVTGNTIYF.

CDR3 coding DNA: TGTGCCAGCAGCCGACAGGGGGGTGCTGAAGCTTTCTTT. The encoded protein is CASSRQGGAEAFF. The chain joins TRBV7-8 to TRBJ1-1; 9 bases are shared with TRBD1. Germline CDR1 SGHVS, CDR2 FQNEAQ. This CDR3 comprises 13 residues. J was trimmed by 6 bases and V by 5 bases; bases with no gene match: 4.

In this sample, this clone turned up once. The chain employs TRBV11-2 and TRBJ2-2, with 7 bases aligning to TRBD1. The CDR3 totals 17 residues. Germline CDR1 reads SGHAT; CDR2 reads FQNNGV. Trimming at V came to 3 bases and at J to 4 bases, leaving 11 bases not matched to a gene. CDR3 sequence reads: CASSFVLGTVGTGELFF. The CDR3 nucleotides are TGTGCCAGCAGCTTCGTCTTGGGGACAGTCGGCACCGGGGAGCTGTTTTTT.

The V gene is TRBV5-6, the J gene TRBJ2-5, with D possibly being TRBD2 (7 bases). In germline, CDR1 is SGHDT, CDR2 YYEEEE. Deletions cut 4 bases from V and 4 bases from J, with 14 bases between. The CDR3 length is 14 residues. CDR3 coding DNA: TGTGCCAGCAGCCTGCGCGGGGGCCGAGAGACCCAGTACTTC. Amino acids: CASSLRGGRETQYF.